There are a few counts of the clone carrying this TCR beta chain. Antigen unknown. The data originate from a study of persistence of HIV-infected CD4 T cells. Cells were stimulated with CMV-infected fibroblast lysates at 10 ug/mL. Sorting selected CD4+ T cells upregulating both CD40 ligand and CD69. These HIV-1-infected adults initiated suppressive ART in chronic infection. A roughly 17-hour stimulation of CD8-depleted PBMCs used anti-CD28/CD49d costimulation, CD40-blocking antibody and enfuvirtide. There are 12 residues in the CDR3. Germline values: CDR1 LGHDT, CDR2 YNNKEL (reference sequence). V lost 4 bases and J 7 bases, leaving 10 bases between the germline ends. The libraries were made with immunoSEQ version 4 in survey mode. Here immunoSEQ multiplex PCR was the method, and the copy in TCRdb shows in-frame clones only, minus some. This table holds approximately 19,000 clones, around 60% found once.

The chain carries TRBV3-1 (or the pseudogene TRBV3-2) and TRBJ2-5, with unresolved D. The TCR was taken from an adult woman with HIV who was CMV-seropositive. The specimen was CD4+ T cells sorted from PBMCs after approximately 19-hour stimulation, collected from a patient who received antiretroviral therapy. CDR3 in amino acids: CASSRGSTTQYF. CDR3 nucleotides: TGTGCCAGCAGCCGTGGTTCCACGACCCAGTACTTC.